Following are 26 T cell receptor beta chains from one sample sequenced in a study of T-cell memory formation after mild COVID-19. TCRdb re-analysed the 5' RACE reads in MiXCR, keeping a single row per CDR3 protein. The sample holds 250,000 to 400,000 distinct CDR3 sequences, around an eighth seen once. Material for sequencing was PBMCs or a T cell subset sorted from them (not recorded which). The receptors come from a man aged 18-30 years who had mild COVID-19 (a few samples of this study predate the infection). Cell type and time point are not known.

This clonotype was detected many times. The CDR3 DNA reads TGTGCCAGCAGCCCCGTTTGGGCAACTAATGAAAAACTGTTTTTT. It encodes CASSPVWATNEKLFF. The chain couples TRBV27 to TRBJ1-4; no reliable D call. The CDR3 contains 15 residues. Germline V gene data show CDR1 as MNHEY and CDR2 as SMNVEV (reference sequence). Trimming removed 6 bases from V and 0 bases from J, with 11 bases in between.

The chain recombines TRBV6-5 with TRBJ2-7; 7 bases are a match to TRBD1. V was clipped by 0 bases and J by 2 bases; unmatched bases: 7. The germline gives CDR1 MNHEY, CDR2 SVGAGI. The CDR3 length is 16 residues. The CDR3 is CASSYSLGGQTYEQYF. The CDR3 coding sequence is TGTGCCAGCAGTTACTCTCTTGGGGGACAGACCTACGAGCAGTACTTC.

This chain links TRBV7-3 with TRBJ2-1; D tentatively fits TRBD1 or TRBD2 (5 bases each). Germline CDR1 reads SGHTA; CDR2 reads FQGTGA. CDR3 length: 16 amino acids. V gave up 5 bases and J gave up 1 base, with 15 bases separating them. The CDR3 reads CASSLGDRDSYNEQFF. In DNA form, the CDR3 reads TGTGCCAGCAGCCTGGGGGACCGAGATTCCTACAATGAGCAGTTCTTC.

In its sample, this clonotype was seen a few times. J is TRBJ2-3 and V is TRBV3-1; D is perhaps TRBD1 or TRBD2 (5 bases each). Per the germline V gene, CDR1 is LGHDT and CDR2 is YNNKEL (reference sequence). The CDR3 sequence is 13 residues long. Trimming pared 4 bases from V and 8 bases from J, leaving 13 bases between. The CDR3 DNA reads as TGTGCCAGCAGCCGGGACCTTATCGGTACGCAGTATTTT. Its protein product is CASSRDLIGTQYF.

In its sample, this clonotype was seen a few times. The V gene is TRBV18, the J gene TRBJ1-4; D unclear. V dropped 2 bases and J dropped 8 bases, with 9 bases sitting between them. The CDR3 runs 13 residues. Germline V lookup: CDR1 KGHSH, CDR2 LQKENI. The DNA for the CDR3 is TGTGCCAGCTCACCAGACCAGTCGGAAAAACTGTTTTTT. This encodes CASSPDQSEKLFF.

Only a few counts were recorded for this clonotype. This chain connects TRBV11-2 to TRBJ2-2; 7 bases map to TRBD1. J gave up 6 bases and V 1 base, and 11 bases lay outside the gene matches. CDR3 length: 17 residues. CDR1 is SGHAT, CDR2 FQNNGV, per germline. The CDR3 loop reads CASSLGPRGRKAGELFF. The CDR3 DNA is TGTGCCAGCAGCTTAGGCCCGAGGGGGCGTAAGGCCGGGGAGCTGTTTTTT.

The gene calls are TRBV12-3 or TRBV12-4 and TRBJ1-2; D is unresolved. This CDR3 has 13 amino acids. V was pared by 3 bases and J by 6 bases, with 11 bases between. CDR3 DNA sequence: TGTGCCAGCAGTTTGTTGTGGGAAAATGGCTACACCTTC. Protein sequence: CASSLLWENGYTF.

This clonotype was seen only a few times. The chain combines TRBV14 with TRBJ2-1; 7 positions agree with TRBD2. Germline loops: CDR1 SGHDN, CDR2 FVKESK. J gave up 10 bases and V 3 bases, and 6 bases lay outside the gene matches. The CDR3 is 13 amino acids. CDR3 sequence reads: CASSQNYGGEQFF. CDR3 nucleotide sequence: TGTGCCAGCAGCCAGAACTACGGGGGGGAGCAGTTCTTC.

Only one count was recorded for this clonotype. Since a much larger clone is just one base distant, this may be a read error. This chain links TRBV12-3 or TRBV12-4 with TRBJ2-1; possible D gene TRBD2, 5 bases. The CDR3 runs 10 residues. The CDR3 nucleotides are TGTGCCAGCACCGGGATGGAAACGCAGTTC. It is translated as CASTGMETQF.

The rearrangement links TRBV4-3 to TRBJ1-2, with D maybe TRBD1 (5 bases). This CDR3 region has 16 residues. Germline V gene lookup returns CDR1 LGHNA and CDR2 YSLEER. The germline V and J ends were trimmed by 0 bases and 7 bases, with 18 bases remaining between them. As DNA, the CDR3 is TGCGCCAGCAGCCAAGATGCCCAGGGCCCTCTAAGTGGCTACACCTTC. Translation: CASSQDAQGPLSGYTF.

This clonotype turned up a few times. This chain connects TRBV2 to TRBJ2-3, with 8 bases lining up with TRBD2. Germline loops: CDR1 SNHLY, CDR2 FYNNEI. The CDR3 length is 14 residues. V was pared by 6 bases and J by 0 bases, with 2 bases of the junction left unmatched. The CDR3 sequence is CASRVAGSTDTQYF. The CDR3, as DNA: TGTGCCAGCAGAGTAGCGGGGAGCACAGATACGCAGTATTTT.

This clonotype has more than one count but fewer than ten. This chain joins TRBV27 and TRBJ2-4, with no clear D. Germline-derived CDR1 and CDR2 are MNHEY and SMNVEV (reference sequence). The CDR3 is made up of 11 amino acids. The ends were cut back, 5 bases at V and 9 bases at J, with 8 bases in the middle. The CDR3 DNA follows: TGTGCCAGCAGTGCCTCGGGCATTCAGTACTTC. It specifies CASSASGIQYF.

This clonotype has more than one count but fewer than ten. The CDR3 sequence: CASSQVGMSGGGPPDTQYF. The DNA for the CDR3 is TGCGCCAGCAGCCAAGTGGGGATGAGTGGGGGGGGGCCCCCAGATACGCAGTATTTT. The chain couples TRBV4-1 to TRBJ2-3; D may be TRBD2 (7 bases). V lost 1 base and J 4 bases, leaving 24 bases between the germline ends. Germline V gene sequence: CDR1 MGHRA, CDR2 YSYEKL. CDR3 length equals 19 residues.

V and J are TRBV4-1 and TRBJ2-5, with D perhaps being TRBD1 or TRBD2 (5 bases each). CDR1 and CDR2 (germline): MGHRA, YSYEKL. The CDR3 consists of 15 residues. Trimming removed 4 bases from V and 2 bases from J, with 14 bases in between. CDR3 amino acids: CASSLSVGDQETQYF. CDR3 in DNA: TGCGCCAGCAGCCTCTCCGTGGGGGATCAAGAGACCCAGTACTTC.

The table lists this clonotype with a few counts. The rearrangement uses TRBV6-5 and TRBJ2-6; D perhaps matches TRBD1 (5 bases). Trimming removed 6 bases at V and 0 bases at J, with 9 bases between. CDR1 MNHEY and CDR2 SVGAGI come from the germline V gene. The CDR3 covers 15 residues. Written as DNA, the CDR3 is TGTGCCAGCAGAGACAGCCTCTCTGGGGCCAACGTCCTGACTTTC. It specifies CASRDSLSGANVLTF.

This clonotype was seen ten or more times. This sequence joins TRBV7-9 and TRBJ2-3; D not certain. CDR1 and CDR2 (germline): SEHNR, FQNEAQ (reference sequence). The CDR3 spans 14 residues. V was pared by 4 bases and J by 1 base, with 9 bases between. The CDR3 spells CASSSDWGTDTQYF. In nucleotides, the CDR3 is TGTGCCAGCAGCTCCGACTGGGGCACAGATACGCAGTATTTT. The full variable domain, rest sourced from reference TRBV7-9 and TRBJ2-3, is DTGVSQNPRHKITKRGQNVTFRCDPISEHNRLYWYRQTLGQGPEFLTYFQNEAQLEKSRLLSDRFSAERPKGSFSTLEIQRTEQGDSAMYLCASSSDWGTDTQYFGPGTRLTVL.

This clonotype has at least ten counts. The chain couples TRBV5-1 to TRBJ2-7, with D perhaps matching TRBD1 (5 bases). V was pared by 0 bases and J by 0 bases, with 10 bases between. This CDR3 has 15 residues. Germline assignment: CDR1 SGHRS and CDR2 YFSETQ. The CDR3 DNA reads TGCGCCAGCAGCTTGGGGGGCCTGCCCTCCTACGAGCAGTACTTC. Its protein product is CASSLGGLPSYEQYF. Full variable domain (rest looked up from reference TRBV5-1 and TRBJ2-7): KAGVTQTPRYLIKTRGQQVTLSCSPISGHRSVSWYQQTPGQGLQFLFEYFSETQRNKGNFPGRFSGRQFSNSRSEMNVSTLELGDSALYLCASSLGGLPSYEQYFGPGTRLTVT.

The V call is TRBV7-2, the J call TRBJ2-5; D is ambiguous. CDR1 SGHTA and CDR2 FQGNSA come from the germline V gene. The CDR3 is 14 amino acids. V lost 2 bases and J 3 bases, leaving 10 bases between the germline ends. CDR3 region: CASSLNGRKETQYF. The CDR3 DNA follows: TGTGCCAGCAGCTTAAACGGACGGAAAGAGACCCAGTACTTC. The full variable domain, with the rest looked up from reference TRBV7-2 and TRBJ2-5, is GAGVSQSPSNKVTEKGKDVELRCDPISGHTALYWYRQSLGQGLEFLIYFQGNSAPDKSGLPSDRFSAERTGGSVSTLTIQRTQQEDSAVYLCASSLNGRKETQYFGPGTRLLVL.

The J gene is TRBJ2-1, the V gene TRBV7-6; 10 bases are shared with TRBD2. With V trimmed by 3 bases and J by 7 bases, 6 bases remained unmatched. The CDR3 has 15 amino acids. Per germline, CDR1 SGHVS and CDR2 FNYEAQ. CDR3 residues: CASSLLAGVDNEQFF. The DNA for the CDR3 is TGTGCCAGCAGCTTGCTAGCGGGGGTGGATAATGAGCAGTTCTTC.

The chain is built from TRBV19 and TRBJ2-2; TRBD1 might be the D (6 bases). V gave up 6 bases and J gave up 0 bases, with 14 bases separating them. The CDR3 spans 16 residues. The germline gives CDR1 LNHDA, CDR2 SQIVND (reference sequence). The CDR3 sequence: CASSPVEGANTGELFF. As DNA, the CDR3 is TGTGCCAGTAGCCCAGTCGAGGGGGCGAACACCGGGGAGCTGTTTTTT.

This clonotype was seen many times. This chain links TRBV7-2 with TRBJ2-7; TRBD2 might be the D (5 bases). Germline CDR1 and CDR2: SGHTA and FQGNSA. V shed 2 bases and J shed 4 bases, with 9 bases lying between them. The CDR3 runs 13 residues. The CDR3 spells CASSLSGRYEQYV. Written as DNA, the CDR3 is TGTGCCAGCAGCTTAAGCGGTCGGTACGAGCAGTACGTC.

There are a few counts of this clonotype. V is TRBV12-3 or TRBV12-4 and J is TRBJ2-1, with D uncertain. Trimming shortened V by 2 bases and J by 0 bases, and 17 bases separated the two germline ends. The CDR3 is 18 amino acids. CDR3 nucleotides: TGTGCCAGCAGTTTATCTGGGCAGGCGATGAGCTCCTACAATGAGCAGTTCTTC. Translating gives CASSLSGQAMSSYNEQFF.

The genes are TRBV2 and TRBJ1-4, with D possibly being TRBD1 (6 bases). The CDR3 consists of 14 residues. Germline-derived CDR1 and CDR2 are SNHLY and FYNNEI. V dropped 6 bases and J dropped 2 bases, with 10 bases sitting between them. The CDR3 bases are TGTGCCAGCAGGACAAGGGGGACTAATGAAAAACTGTTTTTT. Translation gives CASRTRGTNEKLFF.

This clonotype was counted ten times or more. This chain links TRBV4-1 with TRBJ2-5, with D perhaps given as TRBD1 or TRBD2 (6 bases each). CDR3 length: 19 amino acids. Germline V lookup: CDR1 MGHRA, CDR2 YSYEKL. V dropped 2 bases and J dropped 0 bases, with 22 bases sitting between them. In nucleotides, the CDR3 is TGCGCCAGCAGCCAATCAATAGGAAGTCCCGGGGGCTACCAAGAGACCCAGTACTTC. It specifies CASSQSIGSPGGYQETQYF.

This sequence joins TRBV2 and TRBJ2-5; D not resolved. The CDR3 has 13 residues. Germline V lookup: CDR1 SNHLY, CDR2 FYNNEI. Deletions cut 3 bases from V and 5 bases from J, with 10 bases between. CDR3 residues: CASSDPLEETQYF. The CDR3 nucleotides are TGTGCCAGCAGTGACCCCCTCGAGGAGACCCAGTACTTC. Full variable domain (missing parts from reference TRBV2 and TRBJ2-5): EPEVTQTPSHQVTQMGQEVILRCVPISNHLYFYWYRQILGQKVEFLVSFYNNEISEKSEIFDDQFSVERPDGSNFTLKIRSTKLEDSAMYFCASSDPLEETQYFGPGTRLLVL.

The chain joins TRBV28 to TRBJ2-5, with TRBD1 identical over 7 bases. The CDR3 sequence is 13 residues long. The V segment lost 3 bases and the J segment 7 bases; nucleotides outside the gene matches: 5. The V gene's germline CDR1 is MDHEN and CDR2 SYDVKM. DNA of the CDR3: TGTGCCAGCAGTTTCGGGACAGCTTCGACCCAGTACTTC. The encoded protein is CASSFGTASTQYF.